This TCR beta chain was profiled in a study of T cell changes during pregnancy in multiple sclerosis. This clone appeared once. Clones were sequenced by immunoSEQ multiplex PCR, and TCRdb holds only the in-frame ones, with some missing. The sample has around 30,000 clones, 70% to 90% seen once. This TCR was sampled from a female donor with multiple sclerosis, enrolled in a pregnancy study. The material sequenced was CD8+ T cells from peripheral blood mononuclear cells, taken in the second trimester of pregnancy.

The CDR3 DNA is TGTGCCACCAGCCACACAGGGGGATACGGCTACACCTTC. Its protein product is CATSHTGGYGYTF. V is TRBV15 and J is TRBJ1-2; 8 positions match TRBD1. Germline CDR1 and CDR2: LNHNV and YYDKDF (reference sequence). Trimming at V came to 5 bases and at J to 8 bases, leaving 7 bases not matched to a gene. The length of the CDR3 is 13 residues.